This T cell receptor beta chain was obtained from a study of IL-17A CD8 T cells in psoriatic arthritis synovium. Some background on the complete study: The goal of the study was to characterize the phenotype, molecular profile and function of synovial IL-17A+CD8+ T cells in the pathogenesis of psoriatic arthritis. Results the study describes overall, beyond this receptor: Although most synovial CD8+ subsets stayed polyclonal, some individual clones made up over 5% of the repertoire. Only a few patients were included in the TCR sequencing, a limited sample size that the authors acknowledged. Because no psoriatic arthritis synovial tissue samples were available, cells were taken from synovial fluid instead of synovial tissue. TCRbeta sequencing showed synovial Tc17 cells were polyclonal in psoriatic arthritis (median clonality roughly 0.08). In a couple of patients, many Tc17 clones were shared with the synovial Tc1 population, giving Morisita overlap indices above 0.75.

Turning to this clone: It lacks a known antigen. Base qualities are not provided; no much larger clone lies one nucleotide away.

CD3+ T cells isolated by magnetic separation were stimulated with PMA and ionomycin for approximately 1.4 hours and then labeled using IL-17A and IFNgamma cytokine secretion assays. Synovial fluid effusions were aspirated from actively inflamed joints of psoriatic arthritis patients. For each patient, synovial fluid served as the source from which three memory CD8+ T cell populations were isolated by sorting: Tc1 cells (IL-17A-IFNgamma+), Tc17 cells (IL-17A+) and the bulk memory fraction, allowing their TCR repertoires to be compared. Psoriatic arthritis patients met the Classification of Psoriatic Arthritis Study Group (CASPAR) criteria. Cells secreting cytokines were also stained with a viability dye and with anti-CD3, CD8, CD14 and CD4 antibodies, then sorted on a BD FACSAria. In a few patients with psoriatic arthritis, sorted CD8+ T cell subsets from synovial fluid were put through TCRbeta sequencing. Synovial fluid mononuclear cells were isolated using Lymphoprep and were cryopreserved in liquid nitrogen prior to use. Cryopreservation medium contained roughly 50% fetal calf serum and around 10% dimethyl sulfoxide.

After DNA extraction (Qiagen), TCRbeta V-D-J rearrangements were amplified in a bias-controlled manner and then sequenced at high throughput (immunoSEQ; Adaptive Biotech). The published analysis was carried out like this. The immunoSEQ Analyzer platform was used to analyze productive sequences at the sequence level. Clonality was calculated as 1 minus Pielou's evenness, with values from 0 (highly polyclonal) to 1 (monoclonal). The Morisita index, ranging from 0 (no similarity) to 1 (complete similarity), was used to quantify repertoire overlap between subsets. TCRdb obtained this table from immuneACCESS and retained in-frame rearrangements with V and J assigned. These tables miss some clones; where compared with another copy, unresolved V genes account for less than half of the shortfall, and the remainder is unexplained. V, J and clone size derive from that table, while D and trimming were established from the DNA sequence. The sample table shows 1,500 to 2,500 clones, and less than 75% are seen once. The ten largest clones add up to approximately 13% of the sample.

Taken from the germline V gene, the CDR1 and CDR2 loops are SGHAT and FQNNGV. The germline V end is reduced by 5 bases and the J end by 4 bases; junction bases left unmatched: 4. The CDR3 contains 14 residues, cysteine and phenylalanine counted. Left in the record is the CDR3 DNA by itself, 42 bases read in frame from the first base. The sequenced material came from IL-17A+ (IFN-gamma+/-) memory CD8+ T cells from synovial fluid. This specimen's cell subset or site label, per the study, means: IL-17A+IFNgamma+/- memory CD8+ (Tc17) cells. Recombination connected TRBV11-2 to TRBJ1-2, with 10 junctional bases fitting TRBD1. The receptor was derived from a human donor with psoriatic arthritis. The CDR3 loop reads CASSPGTGVYGYTF. The sequenced DNA is TGTGCCAGCAGCCCCGGGACAGGGGTCTATGGCTACACCTTC.